The subject of this entry is one T cell receptor (beta chain). What it recognizes is unknown. A much larger clonotype is one base distant, so this may be a read error. A deep-level run was used for the assay. Using immunoSEQ multiplex PCR, the repertoire was profiled, and TCRdb retains in-frame clones only, with some absent. The sample has fewer than 600,000 clones, around 78% seen once. Donors comprised healthy HIV-negative adults lacking recent acute infections or vaccinations. These data belong to a study of shared clonotypes between healthy human individuals. Study-wide context: Aged 18 to 49, the donors were a couple of women and three men.

The CDR3 has 13 amino acids. Germline values: CDR1 GTSNPN, CDR2 SVGIG (reference sequence). Study findings and constraints: Having only a few donors restricted how much genetic and exposure-history diversity was captured.

Sequences were obtained from PBMCs. This clonotype was obtained from a woman in her forties in good health. Some clones in this sample may be carry-over from other donors' samples. V usage is TRBV30 and J usage is TRBJ1-1, with a tentative D call TRBD1 (6 bases). CDR3 amino acids: CAWNLGPRGEASF. The CDR3 coding sequence is TGTGCCTGGAACCTGGGACCGAGGGGGGAGGCTTCCTTT.